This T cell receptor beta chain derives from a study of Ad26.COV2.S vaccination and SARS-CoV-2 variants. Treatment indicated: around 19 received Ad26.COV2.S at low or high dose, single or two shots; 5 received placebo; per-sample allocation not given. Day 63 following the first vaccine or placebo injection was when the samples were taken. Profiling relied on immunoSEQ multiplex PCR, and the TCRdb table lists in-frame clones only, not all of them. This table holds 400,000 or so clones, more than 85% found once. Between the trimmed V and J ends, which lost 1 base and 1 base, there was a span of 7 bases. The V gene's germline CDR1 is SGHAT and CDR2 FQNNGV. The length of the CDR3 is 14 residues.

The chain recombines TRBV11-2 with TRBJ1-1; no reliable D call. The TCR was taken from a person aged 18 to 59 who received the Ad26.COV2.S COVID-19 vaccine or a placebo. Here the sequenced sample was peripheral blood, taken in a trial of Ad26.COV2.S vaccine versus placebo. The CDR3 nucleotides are TGTGCCAGCAGCTTAGTTTCGGCGAACACTGAAGCTTTCTTT. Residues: CASSLVSANTEAFF.